Sequencing of this T cell receptor (beta chain) was carried out in a study of blood T cell repertoires in COVID-19. Clones were read by immunoSEQ multiplex PCR, and TCRdb kept only the in-frame ones, dropping some. The sample includes about 68,000 clones, approximately 90% seen only once; the top ten take approximately 4.8%. The germline V gene encodes CDR1 LNHDA and CDR2 SQIVND (reference sequence). Trimming cost V 2 bases and J 2 bases; bases outside gene matches: 4. The CDR3 covers 16 residues. The chain joins TRBV19 to TRBJ2-5; 11 nucleotides match TRBD1. This receptor was obtained from a woman aged 55 to 70 with active COVID-19. The specimen was peripheral blood. CDR3 residues: CASSIRTGGPQETQYF. The CDR3 DNA reads TGTGCCAGTAGTATAAGGACAGGGGGCCCACAAGAGACCCAGTACTTC.